This T cell receptor (beta chain) is drawn from a study of post-analysis software for immune sequencing data. General study results and limits: There was significantly lower normalized Chao1 diversity in multiple sclerosis patients than in controls. Patients used five TRBV segments, including TRBV5-6, TRBV5-1 and TRBV20-1, more often than controls. When the samples were clustered directly with F measure, those that had been prepared in the same batch showed strong co-clustering.

For this clonotype: No antigen is known for it.

The V end lost 3 bases, the J end lost 4 bases, and 16 bases lay between the germline ends. This CDR3 contains 15 residues. From germline, CDR1 is SGDLS and CDR2 YYNGEE. The TCR beta cDNA libraries carried unique molecular identifiers. The T cell input of about 1 to 10 million gave roughly 460,000 cDNA molecules. TCRdb reprocessed the PCR reads via MiXCR and lists one record per CDR3 protein. The repertoire holds about 400,000 distinct CDR3 sequences, approximately 33% seen once, with about an eighth in the top ten. The TCR sequence derives from a girl aged 5-17 years with multiple sclerosis. The chain couples TRBV9 to TRBJ2-5, with TRBD1 as a possible D gene (6 bases). Sample: blood. The CDR3, as DNA: TGTGCCAGCAGCGGCAGGGGATTCACAAGAGAGACCCAGTACTTC. The encoded protein is CASSGRGFTRETQYF.